The text below deals with one TCR beta chain. Distinct nucleotide sequences in the sample also encode this CDR3. Repertoires were generated with immunoSEQ multiplex PCR, while TCRdb's copy carries only in-frame clones and drops some. The data show around 30,000 clones, with 85% to 90% seen just once and roughly 0.77% held by the top ten. The data originate from a study of T cell changes during pregnancy in multiple sclerosis. There are 12 residues in the CDR3. Deletions cut 2 bases from V and 8 bases from J, with 12 bases between. CDR1 is GTSNPN and CDR2 is SVGIG in the germline V gene (reference sequence).

The J gene is TRBJ1-2, the V gene TRBV30; a possible D gene is TRBD1 (5 bases). The sequences come from CD4+ T cells from peripheral blood mononuclear cells, collected in the second trimester of pregnancy. This receptor was taken from a female donor with multiple sclerosis, enrolled in a pregnancy study. CDR3 loop: CAWSLQGWGYTF. The CDR3 coding sequence is TGTGCCTGGAGTTTGCAGGGCTGGGGCTACACCTTC.